A selection of T cell receptor beta chains follows, all from one sample in a study of Graves' ophthalmopathy and Graves' hyperthyroidism. One entry per CDR3 protein, called by TCRdb with MiXCR from the multiplex PCR reads. Of about 480,000 distinct CDR3 sequences detected, roughly an eighth appear once; the ten largest clones hold more than 8.5%. Material: blood. The receptor set was obtained from a woman in her twenties or thirties with Graves' ophthalmopathy. Both conserved end residues are trimmed from each CDR3.

TRBV6-1	TRBJ1-5	ASTGQSNQPQH
TRBV10-3	TRBJ2-7	AAQASSYEQY
TRBV11-1	TRBJ1-1	ASSLELAFGPTEAF
TRBV29-1	TRBJ1-2	SVQDRYGYT
TRBV11-1	TRBJ1-3	ASSLLLGQGGNTIY
TRBV6-5	TRBJ1-1	ASSYEGAGEAF
TRBV30	TRBJ2-2	APGELF
TRBV6-5	TRBJ1-2	ASSLRDTNYGYT
TRBV7-9	TRBJ2-5	ASSSRDGVVETQY
TRBV19	TRBJ1-1	ASRVNRDTEAF
TRBV28	TRBJ2-1	ASSPTRGSYNEQF